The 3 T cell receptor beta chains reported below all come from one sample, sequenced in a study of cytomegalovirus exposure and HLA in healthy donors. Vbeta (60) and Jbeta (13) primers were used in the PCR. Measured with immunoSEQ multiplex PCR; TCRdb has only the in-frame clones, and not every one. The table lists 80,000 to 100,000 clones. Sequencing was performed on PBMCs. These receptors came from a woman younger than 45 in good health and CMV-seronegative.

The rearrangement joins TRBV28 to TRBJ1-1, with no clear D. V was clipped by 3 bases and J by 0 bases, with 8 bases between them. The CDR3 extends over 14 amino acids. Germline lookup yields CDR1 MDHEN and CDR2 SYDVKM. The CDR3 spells CASSFPHMNTEAFF. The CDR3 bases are TGTGCCAGCAGTTTTCCGCACATGAACACTGAAGCTTTCTTT.

This CDR3 reads CASSLGQTYNEQFF. CDR3 in DNA: TGTGCCAGCAGCCTTGGACAGACCTACAATGAGCAGTTCTTC. This sequence joins TRBV11-3 and TRBJ2-1, with TRBD1 as a possible D gene (6 bases). The CDR3 contains 14 residues. V was trimmed by 5 bases and J by 2 bases, leaving 10 bases between them. Germline V CDR1 and CDR2: SGHNT, YENEEA.

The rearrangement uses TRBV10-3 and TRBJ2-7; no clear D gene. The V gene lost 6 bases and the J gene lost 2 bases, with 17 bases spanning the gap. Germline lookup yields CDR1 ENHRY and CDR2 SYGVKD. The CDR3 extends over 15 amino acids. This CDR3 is CAIRQSHGQAYEQYF. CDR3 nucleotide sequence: TGTGCCATCAGACAAAGCCATGGGCAGGCCTACGAGCAGTACTTC.